This is a list of T cell receptor beta chains from one sample in a study of Tregs in tolerant kidney transplant recipients. TCRdb's table, derived via immunoSEQ multiplex PCR, lists solely in-frame clones and lacks some. This table has about 100,000 clones, over 85% appearing once. Sequencing was performed on CD4+ T cells from blood, taken before the transplant. The origin of the receptors is a human donor who received a combined kidney and bone marrow transplant. Both conserved end residues are part of each CDR3. The order of the fields is CDR3 DNA, CDR3 protein, J gene, D gene, clone size, V gene. A D gene is named only where the DNA matches it firmly. The listing skips clone size in some rows; elsewhere it reads once, few, many or a size class.

DNA: TGCGCCAGCAGCCCACAGGACAGACCTTACGAAAACACCATATATTTT; CDR3: CASSPQDRPYENTIYF; J: TRBJ1-3; D: NA; size: once; V: TRBV4-1
DNA: TGTGCCAGCAGCTTGGGACAGGGTGATTCCTATAATTCACCCCTCCACTTT; CDR3: CASSLGQGDSYNSPLHF; J: TRBJ1-6; D: TRBD1; size: NA; V: TRBV7-3
DNA: TGCGCCAGCAGCTTGGGACTAGCGGGAGTTAACGAGCAGTACTTC; CDR3: CASSLGLAGVNEQYF; J: TRBJ2-7; D: TRBD2; size: NA; V: TRBV5-1
DNA: TGTGCCAGCAGCTTACCGGCACGGAGAGGCTACACCTTC; CDR3: CASSLPARRGYTF; J: TRBJ1-2; D: NA; size: few; V: TRBV7-8
DNA: TGTGCCAGCAGCTTAGCGTTCGGGTACCAAGAGACCCAGTACTTC; CDR3: CASSLAFGYQETQYF; J: TRBJ2-5; D: NA; size: once; V: TRBV7-9
DNA: TGTGCCAGCAGCTTTCCCGGGACAGACTACAATGAGCAGTTCTTC; CDR3: CASSFPGTDYNEQFF; J: TRBJ2-1; D: TRBD1; size: once; V: TRBV5-4
DNA: TGTGCCAGCAGCACCCCTAGAGAGCAGTTCTTC; CDR3: CASSTPREQFF; J: TRBJ2-1; D: NA; size: NA; V: TRBV7-2
DNA: TGCGCCAGCAGCCAAGCCGGGACCGGGGGTTGGGAGACCCAGTACTTC; CDR3: CASSQAGTGGWETQYF; J: TRBJ2-5; D: NA; size: NA; V: TRBV4-1
DNA: TGTGCCAGCAGTTACCCGGCGGGGAACAATCAGCCCCAGCATTTT; CDR3: CASSYPAGNNQPQHF; J: TRBJ1-5; D: NA; size: once; V: TRBV6-5
DNA: TGTGCCGGAGGCGCTTTAGGTACCAACGTCCTGACTTTC; CDR3: CAGGALGTNVLTF; J: TRBJ2-6; D: NA; size: NA; V: TRBV30
DNA: TGCGCCAGCAGCCAATATATAGCGGGGATGGGAGAGACCCAGTACTTC; CDR3: CASSQYIAGMGETQYF; J: TRBJ2-5; D: TRBD2; size: NA; V: TRBV4-1
DNA: TGTGCCAGCAGCCAAAACACAGGGTCCCGGGAGACCCAGTACTTC; CDR3: CASSQNTGSRETQYF; J: TRBJ2-5; D: NA; size: NA; V: TRBV14
DNA: TGTGCCTGGAGGGCGGACAGGGCCAATGGCTACACCTTC; CDR3: CAWRADRANGYTF; J: TRBJ1-2; D: TRBD1; size: NA; V: TRBV30
DNA: TGCGCCAGCAGCCAAGATTACAGGGGTGACTATGGCTACACCTTC; CDR3: CASSQDYRGDYGYTF; J: TRBJ1-2; D: TRBD1; size: NA; V: TRBV4-3
DNA: TGTGCCAGCGCGGGGACAGCGCACTATGGCTACACCTTC; CDR3: CASAGTAHYGYTF; J: TRBJ1-2; D: TRBD1; size: NA; V: TRBV7-9
DNA: TGTGCCAGCAACCTCCGACAGGCGCGTTCAAAGTATTTT; CDR3: CASNLRQARSKYF; J: TRBJ2-3; D: NA; size: NA; V: TRBV6-1
DNA: TGTGCAAGTCGCTCGGGGACTGAGCAAGAGACCCAGTACTTC; CDR3: CASRSGTEQETQYF; J: TRBJ2-5; D: NA; size: once; V: TRBV12-2
DNA: TGCGCCAGCAGTCAAGGGGACAGGGGGATTCGAGCTAATGAAAAACTGTTTTTT; CDR3: CASSQGDRGIRANEKLFF; J: TRBJ1-4; D: TRBD1; size: NA; V: TRBV23-1
DNA: TGTGCCAGCAGCGCCACCCTCGGGACTAGCGGGGGAGAGACCCAGTACTTC; CDR3: CASSATLGTSGGETQYF; J: TRBJ2-5; D: TRBD2; size: NA; V: TRBV9
DNA: TGTGCCAGCAGTATTTCCGGGACAGGGCCGAATCAGCCCCAGCATTTT; CDR3: CASSISGTGPNQPQHF; J: TRBJ1-5; D: TRBD1; size: NA; V: TRBV6-6
DNA: TGTGCCAGCAGTGGGGTAGCGGGGACCCAGTACTTC; CDR3: CASSGVAGTQYF; J: TRBJ2-5; D: TRBD2; size: NA; V: TRBV25-1
DNA: TGTGCCAGCAGCCGTACTCAACTAGCGGGAGGATACAATGAGCAGTTCTTC; CDR3: CASSRTQLAGGYNEQFF; J: TRBJ2-1; D: TRBD2; size: NA; V: TRBV7-9
DNA: TGTGCCAGCAGCTTAGAGCTGCGGGGGCCGTATGGCTACACCTTC; CDR3: CASSLELRGPYGYTF; J: TRBJ1-2; D: NA; size: once; V: TRBV7-8
DNA: TGTGCCAGCAGCCCGAGGGGGGGCGGCACAGATACGCAGTATTTT; CDR3: CASSPRGGGTDTQYF; J: TRBJ2-3; D: NA; size: NA; V: TRBV11-3
DNA: TGTGCCAGCAGCTTTAACGGGGGCAATGAGCAGTTCTTC; CDR3: CASSFNGGNEQFF; J: TRBJ2-1; D: NA; size: NA; V: TRBV7-9
DNA: TGTGCCAGCAGCTTAAGAGGGAGTAGTGGGGCCAACGTCCTGACTTTC; CDR3: CASSLRGSSGANVLTF; J: TRBJ2-6; D: NA; size: NA; V: TRBV7-2
DNA: TGTGCCAGCAGCTTGGTGACGGGACTCATATCTGGAAACACCATATATTTT; CDR3: CASSLVTGLISGNTIYF; J: TRBJ1-3; D: NA; size: NA; V: TRBV5-8
DNA: TGTGCCAGCAGTTCTGGACAGCTCTATGGCTACACCTTC; CDR3: CASSSGQLYGYTF; J: TRBJ1-2; D: NA; size: NA; V: TRBV28
DNA: TGTGCCAGCAGCTTAATCGACAGGGCGCCGTACACTGAAGCTTTCTTT; CDR3: CASSLIDRAPYTEAFF; J: TRBJ1-1; D: TRBD1; size: NA; V: TRBV13